Shown below are 26 T cell receptor beta chains from a single sample sequenced in a study of OX40 agonist ivuxolimab in advanced cancers. Clones were sequenced by immunoSEQ multiplex PCR, and TCRdb holds only the in-frame ones, with some missing. The sample contains some 80,000 clones, 87% of which appear only once. The sample was CD4+ or CD8+ T cells sorted from blood, taken in a trial of the OX40 agonist ivuxolimab. The receptor source for this set is an adult with an advanced solid tumor such as melanoma, head and neck, liver or kidney cancer.

The chain carries TRBV7-6 and TRBJ2-7, with TRBD1 as a possible D gene (6 bases). The V gene lost 2 bases and the J gene lost 3 bases, with 23 bases spanning the gap. The CDR3 is made up of 18 amino acids. Germline values: CDR1 SGHVS, CDR2 FNYEAQ. CDR3 nucleotide sequence: TGTGCCAGCAGCTTACGCCCCAGGGGTGCGAACACCATCTACGAGCAGTACTTC. This codes for CASSLRPRGANTIYEQYF.

The chain recombines TRBV2 with TRBJ1-5; the match to TRBD1 covers 7 bases. CDR1 is SNHLY, CDR2 FYNNEI, per germline. CDR3 length: 15 residues. V shed 4 bases and J 2 bases; nucleotides not matched to a gene: 5. The CDR3 sequence is CASSGQGGGNQPQHF. For the CDR3, the DNA is TGTGCCAGCAGTGGACAGGGTGGGGGCAATCAGCCCCAGCATTTT.

About this clone: Within the sample, other DNA sequences also encode this same CDR3. The chain recombines TRBV10-1 with TRBJ2-1, with D possibly being TRBD1 or TRBD2 (6 bases each). The germline gives CDR1 WNHNN, CDR2 SYGVQD (reference sequence). Trimming shortened V by 0 bases and J by 9 bases, and 15 bases separated the two germline ends. This CDR3 comprises 15 residues. The CDR3 sequence is CASSESGGARGEQFF. CDR3 nucleotide sequence: TGCGCCAGCAGTGAGTCGGGCGGGGCCAGGGGTGAGCAGTTCTTC.

This chain uses TRBV7-8 with TRBJ2-7; D not certain. Germline V CDR1 and CDR2: SGHVS, FQNEAQ. Trimming took off 6 bases at V and 0 bases at J, with 9 bases between the two ends. This CDR3 spans 13 amino acids. The CDR3 DNA sequence: TGTGCCAGCAGTTATGGGGTCTCCTACGAGCAGTACTTC. Translated: CASSYGVSYEQYF.

The chain employs TRBV2 and TRBJ2-7; D is possibly TRBD1 or TRBD2 (5 bases each). Germline assignment: CDR1 SNHLY and CDR2 FYNNEI. The CDR3 is 13 residues long. V was pared by 7 bases and J by 5 bases, with 15 bases between. This CDR3 reads CASKALRGDEQYF. The DNA of the CDR3 is TGTGCCAGCAAGGCCCTGAGGGGCGACGAGCAGTACTTC.

The chain joins TRBV27 to TRBJ1-2; D gene uncertain. V was shortened by 0 bases and J by 4 bases, with 9 bases between the two germline ends. Germline CDR1 MNHEY, CDR2 SMNVEV (reference sequence). The CDR3 contains 14 residues. The CDR3: CASSLSEDVYGYTF. DNA of the CDR3: TGTGCCAGCAGTTTATCGGAGGACGTCTATGGCTACACCTTC.

The chain is built from TRBV28 and TRBJ1-2; no firm D call. Germline values: CDR1 MDHEN, CDR2 SYDVKM. This CDR3 comprises 13 residues. Trimming stripped 6 bases from V and 8 bases from J, with 16 bases between. CDR3 sequence: CASRKSVRGGYTF. The DNA of the CDR3 is TGTGCCAGCAGGAAGAGCGTACGGGGAGGCTACACCTTC.

This chain connects TRBV25-1 to TRBJ2-5; the D gene is possibly TRBD2 (6 bases). The ends were cut back, 8 bases at V and 2 bases at J, with 12 bases in the middle. The CDR3 has 13 residues. CDR1 is MGHDK and CDR2 is SYGVNS in the germline V gene. CDR3 nucleotide sequence: TGTGCCAGCCTTGGGACTTTTCAAGAGACCCAGTACTTC. It is translated as CASLGTFQETQYF. Filled out from reference TRBV25-1 and TRBJ2-5, the complete variable domain reads EADIYQTPRYLVIGTGKKITLECSQTMGHDKMYWYQQDPGMELHLIHYSYGVNSTEKGDLSSESTVSRIRTEHFPLTLESARPSHTSQYLCASLGTFQETQYFGPGTRLLVL.

The J gene is TRBJ2-1, the V gene TRBV9; the match to TRBD2 covers 15 bases. J lost 9 bases, V lost 3 bases, and 7 bases had no gene match. Germline values: CDR1 SGDLS, CDR2 YYNGEE. The CDR3 has 16 amino acids. CDR3 DNA sequence: TGTGCCAGCAGCGGTGGACTAGCGGGAGGGCCGATTGAGCAGTTCTTC. The encoded protein is CASSGGLAGGPIEQFF.

The rearrangement joins TRBV30 to TRBJ1-2, with 8 bases fitting TRBD1. Germline values: CDR1 GTSNPN, CDR2 SVGIG (reference sequence). The CDR3 extends over 13 amino acids. Trimming took 5 bases from V and 4 from J; bases not matched to a gene: 6. CDR3: CAWHRDRPYGYTF. Here the CDR3 DNA reads TGTGCCTGGCACCGGGACAGGCCCTATGGCTACACCTTC.

This chain joins TRBV2 and TRBJ1-5; no clear D gene. There are 12 residues in the CDR3. Germline V gene lookup returns CDR1 SNHLY and CDR2 FYNNEI. The ends were cut back, 1 base at V and 9 bases at J, with 7 bases in the middle. The CDR3 loop is CASSEGGRPQHF. In nucleotides, the CDR3 is TGTGCCAGCAGTGAAGGTGGGCGGCCCCAGCATTTT.

This clone was found a few times. This sequence joins TRBV21-1 and TRBJ1-5. TRBV21-1 represents a pseudogene. The CDR3 contains 22 residues. Here the CDR3 DNA reads TGTGCCAGCAGCAAATCGAGGAGGGCAGGGCCAGCACCCTATATTGGCAATCAGCCCCAGCATTTT. Its protein is CASSKSRRAGPAPYIGNQPQHF.

This chain links TRBV19 with TRBJ2-2, with 8 bases fitting TRBD1. V dropped 5 bases and J dropped 0; count of bases not matched to a gene: 5. This CDR3 spans 16 amino acids. The germline V gene encodes CDR1 LNHDA and CDR2 SQIVND (reference sequence). CDR3 amino acids: CASSADRAANTGELFF. As DNA, the CDR3 is TGTGCCAGTAGTGCGGACAGGGCTGCGAACACCGGGGAGCTGTTTTTT.

The chain recombines TRBV7-6 with TRBJ2-5, with D unclear. The length of the CDR3 is 14 residues. Germline assignment: CDR1 SGHVS and CDR2 FNYEAQ. The germline V and J ends were trimmed by 5 bases and 3 bases, with 13 bases remaining between them. CDR3 DNA: TGTGCCAGCAGCCCCCGGACGGTGGAAGAGACCCAGTACTTC. It codes for CASSPRTVEETQYF. The variable domain in full, with the rest retrieved from reference TRBV7-6 and TRBJ2-5, is GAGVSQSPRYKVTKRGQDVALRCDPISGHVSLYWYRQALGQGPEFLTYFNYEAQQDKSGLPNDRFSAERPEGSISTLTIQRTEQRDSAMYRCASSPRTVEETQYFGPGTRLLVL.

The chain links TRBV5-6 to TRBJ2-1; D is perhaps TRBD2 (6 bases). V gave up 5 bases and J gave up 9 bases, with 9 bases separating them. The germline V gene has CDR1 SGHDT and CDR2 YYEEEE. The CDR3 is 11 residues long. In DNA, the CDR3 is TGTGCCAGCAGTTGGAGGGCTGAGCAGTTCTTC. Protein sequence: CASSWRAEQFF.

This chain links TRBV28 with TRBJ1-1; D is unresolved. The CDR3 extends over 11 amino acids. Germline CDR1 reads MDHEN; CDR2 reads SYDVKM. Trimming removed 10 bases from V and 0 bases from J, with 6 bases in between. DNA for the CDR3: TGTGCCACCCGACTGAACACTGAAGCTTTCTTT. Translation: CATRLNTEAFF.

The chain recombines TRBV29-1 with TRBJ2-5, with D hard to call. Trimming cost V 6 bases and J 2 bases, with 16 bases left between them. The CDR3 is made up of 14 amino acids. Germline CDR1 SQVTM, CDR2 ANQGSEA. CDR3 sequence (DNA): TGCAGCGTGGGAACAAGGGTCTGGCAAGAGACCCAGTACTTC. Translating gives CSVGTRVWQETQYF.

The rearrangement joins TRBV27 to TRBJ2-5; D unclear. The J call could be wrong; TRBJ2-7 is a better fit for the DNA end. The V gene's germline CDR1 is MNHEY and CDR2 SMNVEV (reference sequence). This CDR3 region has 13 residues. The CDR3 coding sequence is TGTGCCAGCAGTTTATCTTGGGGCTACGAGCAGTACTTC. The encoded protein is CASSLSWGYEQYF.

This rearrangement joins TRBV11-2 to TRBJ1-1, with D possibly being TRBD1 (5 bases). Per the germline V gene, CDR1 is SGHAT and CDR2 is FQNNGV. Trimming shortened V by 1 base and J by 4 bases, and 13 bases separated the two germline ends. This CDR3 has 15 residues. CDR3 coding DNA: TGTGCCAGCAGCTTAGTTGGGGGAATGGGCACTGAAGCTTTCTTT. This translates into CASSLVGGMGTEAFF.

V usage is TRBV5-8 and J usage is TRBJ2-3; tentative D call: TRBD1 (6 bases). The V end lost 3 bases, the J end lost 4 bases, and 12 bases lay between the germline ends. Germline V gene lookup returns CDR1 SGHTS and CDR2 YDEGEE. There are 14 residues in the CDR3. CDR3 coding DNA: TGTGCCAGCAGCTATGACAGGAGCGCAGATACGCAGTATTTT. Encoded protein: CASSYDRSADTQYF.

This sequence joins TRBV19 and TRBJ2-3; 7 nucleotides match TRBD2. The CDR3 runs 13 residues. J was trimmed by 4 bases and V by 7 bases; bases with no gene match: 5. Germline lookup yields CDR1 LNHDA and CDR2 SQIVND (reference sequence). CDR3 coding DNA: TGTGCCAGTAAGGGCGGGAGCTCAGATACGCAGTATTTT. It is translated as CASKGGSSDTQYF. Complete variable domain (other parts from reference TRBV19 and TRBJ2-3): DGGITQSPKYLFRKEGQNVTLSCEQNLNHDAMYWYRQDPGQGLRLIYYSQIVNDFQKGDIAEGYSVSREKKESFPLTVTSAQKNPTAFYLCASKGGSSDTQYFGPGTRLTVL.

This rearrangement joins TRBV2 to TRBJ2-3; 9 positions agree with TRBD1. CDR3 length: 15 amino acids. The J segment lost 4 bases and the V segment lost 7 bases, leaving 9 bases of the junction unmatched. Germline V gives CDR1 SNHLY, CDR2 FYNNEI. The CDR3 is CASTRGGTGPDTQYF. CDR3 nucleotides: TGTGCCAGCACCCGAGGGGGGACAGGGCCAGATACGCAGTATTTT.

The V gene is TRBV7-2, the J gene TRBJ1-2; 7 bases align to TRBD1. The CDR3 is 15 residues long. CDR1 is SGHTA and CDR2 is FQGNSA in the germline V gene. With V trimmed by 5 bases and J by 8 bases, 14 bases remained unmatched. The DNA for the CDR3 is TGTGCCAGCAGCCTAGAGCCCACAGGGGAGGGCGGCTACACCTTC. Protein: CASSLEPTGEGGYTF.

V gene TRBV18 combines with J gene TRBJ1-5, with TRBD1 as a possible D gene (6 bases). Germline CDR1 reads KGHSH; CDR2 reads LQKENI. Trimming left V 2 bases short and J 2 bases short, with 10 bases between. The CDR3 is made up of 15 amino acids. The CDR3 loop is CASSPVSGGNQPQHF. For the CDR3, the DNA is TGTGCCAGCTCACCAGTTTCAGGGGGCAATCAGCCCCAGCATTTT.

The chain couples TRBV6-1 to TRBJ2-7; a weak D match, TRBD1 (6 bases). V was clipped by 4 bases and J by 3 bases, with 10 bases between them. Germline loops: CDR1 MNHNS, CDR2 SASEGT. The CDR3 loop spans 13 amino acids. CDR3 region: CASSVTGYYEQYF. The CDR3 bases are TGTGCCAGCAGTGTTACAGGGTACTACGAGCAGTACTTC.

The chain employs TRBV6-5 and TRBJ2-2; D tentatively fits TRBD1 or TRBD2 (5 bases each). Germline loops: CDR1 MNHEY, CDR2 SVGAGI. The germline V and J ends were trimmed by 5 bases and 4 bases, with 14 bases remaining between them. CDR3 length: 15 residues. CDR3 loop: CASSRLPGGTGELFF. CDR3 DNA sequence: TGTGCCAGCAGTCGACTCCCTGGGGGCACCGGGGAGCTGTTTTTT.